The rows below give T cell receptor beta chains drawn from one sample of a study of cytomegalovirus exposure and HLA in healthy donors. Data came from immunoSEQ multiplex PCR; TCRdb stores just in-frame clones and leaves some out. The profile shows about 160,000 clones, under 80% of them singletons. The sample was PBMCs. Every receptor here comes from a woman under 40 in good health and CMV-seronegative. The CDR3 runs from the conserved cysteine through the conserved F or W. Fields, in order: V gene, J gene, clone size, D gene, CDR3 DNA, CDR3 protein. The D gene is left open where the match is weak. Size tells how often a clone was seen (once, few, many) or the class of an expanded clone, and some rows leave it out.

TRBV28	TRBJ2-7	.	.	TGTGCCAGCAGTTCCCCAGGGGGGAAGGTTTGGGAGCAGTACTTC	CASSSPGGKVWEQYF
TRBV7-9	TRBJ2-1	.	.	TGTGCCAGCAGCCGGACGACAGGTACCTACAATGAGCAGTTCTTC	CASSRTTGTYNEQFF
TRBV5-1	TRBJ2-5	once	.	TGCGCCAGCAGCACAGGGACAAAGAGCCAAGAGACCCAGTACTTC	CASSTGTKSQETQYF
TRBV5-6	TRBJ2-7	.	.	TGTGCCAGCAGCTTCTCCGGCTCCTACGAGCAGTACTTC	CASSFSGSYEQYF
TRBV7-9	TRBJ1-1	few	.	TGTGCCAGCAGCCCCGGCGGCTTAGCTTTCTTT	CASSPGGLAFF
TRBV6-1	TRBJ1-2	.	TRBD1	TGTGCCAGCAGTGAAGCCCACCCAGGGGGCACCTATGGCTACACCTTC	CASSEAHPGGTYGYTF
TRBV6-6	TRBJ2-3	.	.	TGTGCCAGCAGTGGCACTAAGCGGGGCACAGATACGCAGTATTTT	CASSGTKRGTDTQYF
TRBV7-8	TRBJ1-5	.	TRBD1	TGTGCCAGCAGCGGGCCTGGACAGGGGGCTAATCAGCCCCAGCATTTT	CASSGPGQGANQPQHF
TRBV7-8	TRBJ2-7	few	.	TGTGCCAGCAGCTTTGGACTGTCCTACGAGCAGTACTTC	CASSFGLSYEQYF
TRBV27	TRBJ2-7	.	TRBD1	TGTGCCAGCACTCCTCGGACAGGGGGCTACGAGCAGTACTTC	CASTPRTGGYEQYF
TRBV5-4	TRBJ1-1	.	TRBD1	TGTGCCAGCAGTCAGAGACAGGGAAGGGGAAAAACTGAAGCTTTCTTT	CASSQRQGRGKTEAFF
TRBV11-2	TRBJ1-1	.	.	TGTGCCAGCAGCGTTCGCAGGAACATGGGAGCTTTCTTT	CASSVRRNMGAFF
TRBV27	TRBJ2-2	.	.	TGTGCCAGCAGTCAACTAGGGGAGCTGTTTTTT	CASSQLGELFF
TRBV5-1	TRBJ2-6	once	TRBD1	TGCGCCAGCAGCCCCCGGGACAGAGCCTCTGGGGCCAACGTCCTGACTTTC	CASSPRDRASGANVLTF
TRBV5-1	TRBJ1-1	.	.	TGCGCCAGCAGCCCCAAGTCAGGGGCCAACACTGAAGCTTTCTTT	CASSPKSGANTEAFF
TRBV2	TRBJ2-7	.	.	TGTGCCAGCAGTGTAAACAGCTTCTCCTACGAGCAGTACTTC	CASSVNSFSYEQYF
TRBV5-6	TRBJ1-2	.	.	TGTGCCAGCAGCTTGGGGTTGGAGGGCGCTAACTATGGCTACACCTTC	CASSLGLEGANYGYTF
TRBV5-4	TRBJ2-1	.	TRBD2	TGTGCCAGCAGCTCCGGGACTAGCGGGTACAATGAGCAGTTCTTC	CASSSGTSGYNEQFF
TRBV19	TRBJ2-1	.	TRBD1	TGTGCCAGTAGTCTCATTCGGGACAGGGGGGGGAATGAGCAGTTCTTC	CASSLIRDRGGNEQFF
TRBV5-1	TRBJ1-1	.	.	TGCGCCAGCAGCTTTGCAGAGAACACTGAAGCTTTCTTT	CASSFAENTEAFF
TRBV5-1	TRBJ2-7	.	TRBD1	TGCGCCAGCAGCGACGCCCCGGGACAGGGGGCCTACGAGCAGTACTTC	CASSDAPGQGAYEQYF
TRBV2	TRBJ2-1	.	TRBD2	TGTGCCAGCAGTGAACACGTTGCGGGGGACCTAGGGTTCTTC	CASSEHVAGDLGFF
TRBV5-1	TRBJ1-5	few	TRBD1	TGCGCCAGCAGCCGGACAGGGAATAGCAATCAGCCCCAGCATTTT	CASSRTGNSNQPQHF
TRBV2	TRBJ2-7	.	TRBD2	TGTGCCAGCCTCCAGCGGGGCACCTACGAGCAGTACTTC	CASLQRGTYEQYF
TRBV2	TRBJ2-7	.	.	TGTGCCAGCACAGGGACCTACGAGCAGTACTTC	CASTGTYEQYF
TRBV29-1	TRBJ1-4	.	TRBD1	TGCAGCGTTGAAGACCACCGGACAGGGGAGGGTGAAAAACTGTTTTTT	CSVEDHRTGEGEKLFF
TRBV7-8	TRBJ2-3	.	.	TGTGCCAGCAGCCCAGGACTGTTTCGGGATACGCAGTATTTT	CASSPGLFRDTQYF
TRBV5-1	TRBJ1-2	.	TRBD1	TGCGCCAGCAGCTTGGGCCAGGGGGAATCTGGCTACACCTTC	CASSLGQGESGYTF
TRBV14	TRBJ2-3	.	TRBD2	TGTGCCAGCAGCCAATCGACTAGCGTGGATACGCAGTATTTT	CASSQSTSVDTQYF
TRBV5-6	TRBJ1-6	.	TRBD1	TGTGCCAGCAGCTTGTCTACCGCCGGGACAGGCCTTAATTCACCCCTCCACTTT	CASSLSTAGTGLNSPLHF
TRBV11-3	TRBJ2-7	.	.	TGTGCCAGCATCCCGACTACGAGGCAGTACTTC	CASIPTTRQYF
TRBV5-4	TRBJ1-3	few	TRBD1	TGTGCCAGCAGCCAGACAGGGGCCGGAAACACCATATATTTT	CASSQTGAGNTIYF
TRBV5-1	TRBJ1-2	.	TRBD1	TGCGCCAGCAGCTTATGGGACAGGACCTATGGCTACACCTTC	CASSLWDRTYGYTF
TRBV21-1	TRBJ2-7	.	.	TGTGCCAGCAGCAAATGGCCTAGGAGCTCCTACGAGCAGTACTTC	CASSKWPRSSYEQYF
TRBV2	TRBJ1-5	medium-sized	.	TGTGCCAGCGGGTCAGGGATCAATCAGCCCCAGCATTTT	CASGSGINQPQHF
TRBV6-6	TRBJ2-5	.	TRBD2	TGTGCCAGCAGTCCTGGACTAGCGGGGGACCAAGAGACCCAGTACTTC	CASSPGLAGDQETQYF
TRBV29-1	TRBJ2-1	few	TRBD2	TGCAGCGTTGAAGGGGGCGGGGGGGCCGTCAATGAGCAGTTCTTC	CSVEGGGGAVNEQFF
TRBV7-8	TRBJ2-7	.	.	TGTGCCAGCAGCTACCCTAGCTCCTTCTCCTACGAGCAGTACTTC	CASSYPSSFSYEQYF
TRBV6-5	TRBJ2-2	few	TRBD1	TGTGCCAGCAGTACGGACAGGGCAGGCGGGGAGCTGTTTTTT	CASSTDRAGGELFF
TRBV2	TRBJ2-5	.	TRBD1	TGTGCCAGCAGCCGGGACAGGGGGGCGGAGACCCAGTACTTC	CASSRDRGAETQYF
TRBV6-5	TRBJ1-6	medium-sized	.	TGTGCCAGCAGTACCCTCGGGGGGAATTCACCCCTCCACTTT	CASSTLGGNSPLHF
TRBV10-3	TRBJ1-5	few	.	TGTGCCATCAGTGCGGTTAGCAATCAGCCCCAGCATTTT	CAISAVSNQPQHF
TRBV5-1	TRBJ1-2	few	TRBD1	TGCGCCAGCAGCTATAATCCGGGACAGGGAATCACTAACTATGGCTACACCTTC	CASSYNPGQGITNYGYTF
TRBV2	TRBJ1-5	.	.	TGTGCCAGCATGGGAGATAGCAATCAGCCCCAGCATTTT	CASMGDSNQPQHF
TRBV30	TRBJ2-7	.	TRBD1	TGTGCCTGGAGTCTCGACAGGGACGAGCAGTACTTC	CAWSLDRDEQYF
TRBV7-9	TRBJ1-1	few	TRBD1	TGTTCCAGCAGCCTAGGGACAGGGGAAGCTTTCTTT	CSSSLGTGEAFF
TRBV30	TRBJ1-2	few	.	TGTGCCTGGAGTGCCTTACTAAGACCCTATGGCTACACCTTC	CAWSALLRPYGYTF
TRBV11-3	TRBJ2-7	once	TRBD1	TGTGCCAGCAGCCCAGGACAGGGGGCCTACGAGCAGTACTTC	CASSPGQGAYEQYF
TRBV10-3	TRBJ2-5	.	TRBD2	TGTGCCATCCGGGGGGACCAAGAGACCCAGTACTTC	CAIRGDQETQYF
TRBV7-2	TRBJ2-1	.	TRBD2	TGTGCCAGCAGCTTAGAGGGGGGTGGACTAGCGGGTTACAATGAGCAGTTCTTC	CASSLEGGGLAGYNEQFF
TRBV2	TRBJ2-7	.	.	TGTGCCAGCAGCAGACTCCTAGCGCAAACGAGCCAGACCCTCTACGAGCAGTACTTC	CASSRLLAQTSQTLYEQYF
TRBV10-3	TRBJ2-5	.	.	TGTGCCATCGGTTTCTCAGGACAAGAGACCCAGTACTTC	CAIGFSGQETQYF
TRBV6-6	TRBJ1-3	.	.	TGTGCCAGCAGTACGGTCTCTGGAAACACCATATATTTT	CASSTVSGNTIYF
TRBV6-1	TRBJ1-5	few	TRBD1	TGTGCCAGCAGGAAAGCACAGGGGGCTAATCAGCCCCAGCATTTT	CASRKAQGANQPQHF
TRBV28	TRBJ2-5	.	.	TGTGCCAGCAGTTTAATCAGAGCGGAAGAGACCCAGTACTTC	CASSLIRAEETQYF
TRBV30	TRBJ2-3	.	TRBD1	TGTGCCTGGAAGGACAGGGGGCCCTCAGATACGCAGTATTTT	CAWKDRGPSDTQYF
TRBV4-1	TRBJ2-2	.	.	TGCGCCAGCAGCCAAGTAATCAGGGATATCGGGGAGCTGTTTTTT	CASSQVIRDIGELFF
TRBV30	TRBJ1-5	.	.	TGTGCCTGGAGTGCCGGGATCAATCAGCCCCAGCATTTT	CAWSAGINQPQHF
TRBV5-1	TRBJ2-7	few	.	TGCGCCAGCAGCTTGGGTTTCGAGGAGCAGTACTTC	CASSLGFEEQYF